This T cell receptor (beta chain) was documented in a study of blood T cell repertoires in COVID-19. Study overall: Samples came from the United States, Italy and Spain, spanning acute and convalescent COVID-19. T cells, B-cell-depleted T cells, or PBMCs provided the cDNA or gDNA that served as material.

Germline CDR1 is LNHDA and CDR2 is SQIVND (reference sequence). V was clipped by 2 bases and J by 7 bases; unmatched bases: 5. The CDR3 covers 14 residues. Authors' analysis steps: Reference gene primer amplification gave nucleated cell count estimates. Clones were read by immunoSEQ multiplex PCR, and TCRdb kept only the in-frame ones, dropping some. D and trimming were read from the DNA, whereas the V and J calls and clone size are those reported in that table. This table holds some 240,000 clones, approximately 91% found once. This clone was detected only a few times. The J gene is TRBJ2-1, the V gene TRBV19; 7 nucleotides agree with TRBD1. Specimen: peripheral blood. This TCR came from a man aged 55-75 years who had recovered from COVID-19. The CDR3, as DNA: TGTGCCAGTAGTATACGGGAACAGGGGAATGAGCAGTTCTTC. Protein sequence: CASSIREQGNEQFF.